The 4 T cell receptor beta chains presented below share a single source sample, sequenced in a study of CD8 T cells in Susac syndrome. The RNA, about 0.5 to 1 ug, was put through reverse transcription using random hexamers. TCRdb analysed the immunoSEQ multiplex PCR reads with MiXCR anew, one entry per CDR3 protein. In the table there are about 440,000 distinct CDR3 sequences, 85% to 90% of which are singletons. What was sequenced was CD8+ T cells from PBMCs. These receptors came from a human donor with multiple sclerosis.

The chain recombines TRBV6-1 with TRBJ2-3, with a tentative D call TRBD2 (5 bases). The CDR3 extends over 14 amino acids. V dropped 5 bases and J dropped 0 bases, with 9 bases sitting between them. CDR1 and CDR2 from the germline V gene are MNHNS and SASEGT. The CDR3: CASSWSGSTDTQYF. CDR3 DNA sequence: TGTGCCAGCAGTTGGAGCGGTAGCACAGATACGCAGTATTTT.

J is TRBJ1-5 and V is TRBV27; D ambiguous. V was trimmed by 5 bases and J by 0 bases, leaving 8 bases between them. CDR3 size: 14 residues. Germline CDR1 reads MNHEY; CDR2 reads SMNVEV (reference sequence). The CDR3 DNA follows: TGTGCCAGCAGTATGCAAAATAGCAATCAGCCCCAGCATTTT. This gives the protein CASSMQNSNQPQHF.

The J gene is TRBJ2-3, the V gene TRBV30; D perhaps matches TRBD1 (6 bases). The V and J ends lost 1 base and 0 bases respectively, with 14 bases between them. Germline V lookup: CDR1 GTSNPN, CDR2 SVGIG (reference sequence). This CDR3 contains 16 residues. CDR3 in amino acids: CAWSAEQGPSTDTQYF. The DNA of the CDR3 is TGTGCCTGGAGTGCTGAACAGGGCCCTAGCACAGATACGCAGTATTTT. The whole variable domain, filled in from reference TRBV30 and TRBJ2-3, reads SQTIHQWPATLVQPVGSPLSLECTVEGTSNPNLYWYRQAAGRGLQLLFYSVGIGQISSEVPQNLSASRPQDRQFILSSKKLLLSDSGFYLCAWSAEQGPSTDTQYFGPGTRLTVL.

The chain joins TRBV29-1 to TRBJ1-1; no definite D call. CDR3 size: 11 residues. Between the trimmed V and J ends, which lost 2 bases and 2 bases, there was a span of 3 bases. Germline V gene sequence: CDR1 SQVTM, CDR2 ANQGSEA. CDR3 nucleotides: TGCAGCGTTGAAATTAACACTGAAGCTTTCTTT. Protein product: CSVEINTEAFF. Full variable domain (outside the CDR3, taken from reference TRBV29-1 and TRBJ1-1): SAVISQKPSRDICQRGTSLTIQCQVDSQVTMMFWYRQQPGQSLTLIATANQGSEATYESGFVIDKFPISRPNLTFSTLTVSNMSPEDSSIYLCSVEINTEAFFGQGTRLTVV.